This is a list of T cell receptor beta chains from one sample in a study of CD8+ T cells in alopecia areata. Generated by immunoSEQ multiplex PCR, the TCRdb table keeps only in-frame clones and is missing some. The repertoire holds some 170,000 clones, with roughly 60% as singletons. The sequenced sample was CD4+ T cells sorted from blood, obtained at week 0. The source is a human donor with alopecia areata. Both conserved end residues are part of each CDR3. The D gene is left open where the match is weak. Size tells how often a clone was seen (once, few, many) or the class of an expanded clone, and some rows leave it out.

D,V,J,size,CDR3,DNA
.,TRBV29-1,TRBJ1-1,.,CSVEGVIAFF,TGCAGCGTTGAAGGGGTGATAGCTTTCTTT
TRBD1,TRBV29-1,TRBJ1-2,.,CSVSTQGLERGYTF,TGCAGCGTATCGACACAGGGGTTAGAGAGAGGCTACACCTTC
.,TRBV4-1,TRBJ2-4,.,CASSQGMARLAKNIQYF,TGCGCCAGCAGCCAAGGGATGGCCAGACTAGCCAAAAACATTCAGTACTTC
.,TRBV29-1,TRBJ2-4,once,CSVAYSVKNIQYF,TGCAGCGTTGCATATAGCGTCAAAAACATTCAGTACTTC
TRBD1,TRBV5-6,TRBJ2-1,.,CASSPNRDRNLYNEQFF,TGTGCCAGCAGCCCCAACCGGGACAGAAACTTATACAATGAGCAGTTCTTC
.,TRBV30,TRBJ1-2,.,CAWRRGSGYTF,TGTGCCTGGAGAAGGGGGTCGGGCTACACCTTC
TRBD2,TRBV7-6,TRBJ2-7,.,CASSREGRHTTYEQYF,TGTGCCAGCAGCCGGGAGGGCAGGCACACTACCTACGAGCAGTACTTC
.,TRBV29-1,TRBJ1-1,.,CSVGRKMNTEAFF,TGCAGCGTTGGACGGAAAATGAACACTGAAGCTTTCTTT
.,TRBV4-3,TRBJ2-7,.,CASSQGRLESPEQYF,TGCGCCAGCAGCCAAGGGAGACTAGAAAGTCCCGAGCAGTACTTC
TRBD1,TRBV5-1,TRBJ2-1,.,CASSSGAGQGKDEQFF,TGCGCCAGCAGCTCCGGGGCCGGACAGGGAAAAGATGAGCAGTTCTTC
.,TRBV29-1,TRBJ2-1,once,CSGAPGVENNEQFF,TGCAGCGGTGCCCCTGGGGTAGAAAACAATGAGCAGTTCTTC
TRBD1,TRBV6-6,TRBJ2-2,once,CASQRQGASTGELFF,TGTGCCAGCCAGAGACAGGGGGCGAGCACCGGGGAGCTGTTTTTT
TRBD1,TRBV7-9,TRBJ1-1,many,CASSWTGGTEAFF,TGTGCCAGCAGCTGGACAGGGGGCACTGAAGCTTTCTTT
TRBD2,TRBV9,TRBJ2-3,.,CASSILAGVKDTQYF,TGTGCCAGCAGCATCCTAGCGGGGGTGAAAGATACGCAGTATTTT
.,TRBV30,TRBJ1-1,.,CAWSRGGLGTEAFF,TGTGCCTGGAGCCGGGGGGGCCTGGGCACTGAAGCTTTCTTT
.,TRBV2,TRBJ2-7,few,CASTSGTGPYEQYF,TGTGCCAGCACCAGCGGGACAGGACCCTACGAGCAGTACTTC
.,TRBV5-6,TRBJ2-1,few,CASSLAPENEQFF,TGTGCCAGCAGCTTGGCCCCAGAGAATGAGCAGTTCTTC
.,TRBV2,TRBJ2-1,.,CASRGGSFATVEQFF,TGTGCCAGCAGAGGAGGTAGCTTTGCGACCGTTGAGCAGTTCTTC
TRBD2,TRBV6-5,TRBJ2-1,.,CASRPSGRRDEEQFF,TGTGCCAGCAGACCTAGCGGGAGACGAGATGAGGAGCAGTTCTTC
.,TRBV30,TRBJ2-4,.,CAWSVSDIQYF,TGTGCCTGGAGTGTAAGTGACATTCAGTACTTC
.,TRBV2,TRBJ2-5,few,CASSVLATQETQYF,TGTGCCAGCAGTGTTCTAGCGACCCAAGAGACCCAGTACTTC
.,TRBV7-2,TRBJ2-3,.,CASSLTVRDTQYF,TGTGCCAGCAGCTTAACGGTGCGGGATACGCAGTATTTT
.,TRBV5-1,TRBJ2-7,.,CASSRDGYYEQYF,TGCGCCAGCAGCCGTGACGGGTACTACGAGCAGTACTTC
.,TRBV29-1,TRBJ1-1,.,CSVIHQNTEAFF,TGCAGCGTCATACACCAGAACACTGAAGCTTTCTTT
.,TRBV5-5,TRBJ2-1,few,CASSLDLPGRYNEQFF,TGTGCCAGCAGCTTGGATCTGCCAGGGAGGTACAATGAGCAGTTCTTC
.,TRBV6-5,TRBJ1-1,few,CASSASPAEAFF,TGTGCCAGCAGCGCCTCGCCCGCTGAAGCTTTCTTT
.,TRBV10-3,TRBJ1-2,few,CATATVNYGYTF,TGTGCCACGGCGACAGTTAACTATGGCTACACCTTC
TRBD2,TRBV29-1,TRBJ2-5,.,CSVRTSKTQYF,TGCAGCGTCCGGACTAGTAAGACCCAGTACTTC
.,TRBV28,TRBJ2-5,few,CASTPPGTQETQYF,TGTGCCAGCACTCCCCCCGGGACACAAGAGACCCAGTACTTC
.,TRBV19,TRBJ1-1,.,CASSTDRPDLNTEAFF,TGTGCCAGTAGTACAGACAGGCCTGATCTGAACACTGAAGCTTTCTTT
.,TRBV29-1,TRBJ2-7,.,CSVEKGGKEQYF,TGCAGCGTTGAAAAGGGGGGGAAAGAGCAGTACTTC
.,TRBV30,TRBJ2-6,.,CAWSRTAGANVLTF,TGTGCCTGGAGCCGGACGGCCGGGGCCAACGTCCTGACTTTC
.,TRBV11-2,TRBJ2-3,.,CASSLWGADTQYF,TGTGCCAGCAGCCTCTGGGGCGCAGATACGCAGTATTTT
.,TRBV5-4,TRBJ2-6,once,CASSLSSGANVLTF,TGTGCCAGCAGCTTGAGCTCTGGGGCCAACGTCCTGACTTTC
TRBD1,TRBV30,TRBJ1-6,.,CAWNRPGQGLSLYNSPLHF,TGTGCCTGGAACCGGCCGGGACAGGGGTTGAGTCTGTATAATTCACCCCTCCACTTT
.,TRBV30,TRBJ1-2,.,CAWGTARFTF,TGTGCCTGGGGGACCGCTCGGTTCACCTTC
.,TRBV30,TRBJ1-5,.,CAWSVHAGVWQPQHF,TGTGCCTGGAGTGTACACGCGGGGGTTTGGCAGCCCCAGCATTTT